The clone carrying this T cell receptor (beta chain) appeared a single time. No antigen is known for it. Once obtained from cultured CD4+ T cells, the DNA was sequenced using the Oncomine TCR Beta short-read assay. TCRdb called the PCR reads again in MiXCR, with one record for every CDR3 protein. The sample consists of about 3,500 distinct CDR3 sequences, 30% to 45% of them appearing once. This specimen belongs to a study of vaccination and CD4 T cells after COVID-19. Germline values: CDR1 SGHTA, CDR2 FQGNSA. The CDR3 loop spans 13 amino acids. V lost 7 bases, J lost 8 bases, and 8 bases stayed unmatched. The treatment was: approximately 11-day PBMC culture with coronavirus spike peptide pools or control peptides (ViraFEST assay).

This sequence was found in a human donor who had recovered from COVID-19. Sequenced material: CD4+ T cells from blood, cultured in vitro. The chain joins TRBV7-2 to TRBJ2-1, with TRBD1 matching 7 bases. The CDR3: CASTWTGFDEQFF. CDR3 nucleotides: TGTGCCAGCACCTGGACAGGTTTCGATGAGCAGTTCTTC.